Described below is a single T cell receptor beta chain sequence and its context. Its antigen is unidentified. The data were produced by immunoSEQ multiplex PCR, yet TCRdb's version contains in-frame clones alone and is incomplete. The sample carries 2 million to 2.5 million clones, approximately 93% recorded once. The data are from a study of shared clonotypes between healthy human individuals. Study context: Researchers assigned three CD4 naive, three CD4 memory, two CD8 naive and one CD8 memory plate to each donor.

Nashville, Tennessee was home to all donors, each a Caucasian adult. This CDR3 comprises 16 residues. V lost 4 bases and J lost 5; bases outside the gene matches: 8. Germline CDR1 is SGDLS and CDR2 is YYNGEE. Study-level results: Shared across a few donors were 5% to 6% of the naive CD4 clonotypes. A generally larger estimated richness was seen in naive subsets than in memory subsets.

Material: naive CD4+ T cells from PBMCs. Noted subset: CD45RA+ positively selected. The V call is TRBV9, the J call TRBJ2-7; 14 bases match TRBD2. The clonotype originates from a man younger than 35 in good health. Some clones in this sample may be carry-over from other donors' samples. In DNA, the CDR3 is TGTGCCAGCAGCACGGGACTAGCGGGAGTCATGGACGAGCAGTACTTC. Residues: CASSTGLAGVMDEQYF.